This T cell receptor (beta chain) was sequenced in a study of cytomegalovirus exposure and HLA in healthy donors. The CDR3 has 13 amino acids. Per the germline V gene, CDR1 is SQVTM and CDR2 is ANQGSEA. V shed 3 bases and J shed 2 bases, with 7 bases lying between them. PCR was performed using 60 Vbeta and 13 Jbeta primers. Sequencing was performed with immunoSEQ multiplex PCR; in TCRdb, only in-frame clones are kept and a portion is missing. Of about 160,000 clones in the sample, about 80% were seen once. This clone was counted once. V usage is TRBV29-1 and J usage is TRBJ2-2; possibly TRBD2 for D (5 bases). Input material: PBMCs. This clonotype was obtained from a girl between 5 and 17 years old in good health and CMV-seropositive. The CDR3 nucleotides read TGCAGCGTTGATCGGGGAAACACCGGGGAGCTGTTTTTT. Protein sequence: CSVDRGNTGELFF.